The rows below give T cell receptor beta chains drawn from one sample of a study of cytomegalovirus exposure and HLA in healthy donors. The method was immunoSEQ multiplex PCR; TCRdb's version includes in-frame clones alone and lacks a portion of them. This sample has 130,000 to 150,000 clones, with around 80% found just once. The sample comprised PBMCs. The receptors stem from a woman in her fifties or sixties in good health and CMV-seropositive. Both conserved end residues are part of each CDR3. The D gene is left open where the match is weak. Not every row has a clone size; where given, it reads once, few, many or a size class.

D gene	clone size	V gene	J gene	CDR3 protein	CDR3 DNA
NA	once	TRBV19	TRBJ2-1	CASSIAGRDYNEQFF	TGTGCCAGTAGTATCGCAGGGCGGGACTACAATGAGCAGTTCTTC
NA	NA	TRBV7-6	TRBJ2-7	CASRPDSGSYEQYF	TGTGCCAGCAGACCGGACAGTGGCTCCTACGAGCAGTACTTC
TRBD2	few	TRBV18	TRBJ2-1	CASSPPLALYNEQFF	TGTGCCAGCTCACCACCACTAGCGCTCTACAATGAGCAGTTCTTC
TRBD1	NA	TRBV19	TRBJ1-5	CASSGTGGRGNQPQHF	TGTGCCAGTAGTGGCACAGGGGGCAGGGGCAATCAGCCCCAGCATTTT
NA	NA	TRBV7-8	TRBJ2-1	CASSRGVSSYNEQFF	TGTGCCAGCAGCCGTGGTGTTAGCTCCTACAATGAGCAGTTCTTC
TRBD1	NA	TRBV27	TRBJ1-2	CASSLWGQGDYTF	TGTGCCAGCAGTTTATGGGGACAGGGAGACTACACCTTC
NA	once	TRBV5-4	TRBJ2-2	CASSFLPSGRSTGELFF	TGTGCCAGCAGCTTCTTACCAAGTGGGAGATCCACCGGGGAGCTGTTTTTT
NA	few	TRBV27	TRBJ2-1	CASSGDSSYNEQFF	TGTGCCAGCAGTGGGGACTCTTCCTACAATGAGCAGTTCTTC
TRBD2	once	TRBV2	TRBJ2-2	CASTPHLSGMNTGELFF	TGTGCCAGCACTCCACACCTTAGCGGGATGAACACCGGGGAGCTGTTTTTT
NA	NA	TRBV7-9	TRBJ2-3	CASSLALGRESTDTQYF	TGTGCCAGCAGCTTAGCGCTTGGCAGGGAAAGCACAGATACGCAGTATTTT
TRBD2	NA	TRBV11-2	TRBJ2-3	CASSSSTSGRADTQYF	TGTGCCAGCAGCTCATCGACTAGCGGGAGGGCAGATACGCAGTATTTT
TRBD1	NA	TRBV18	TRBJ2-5	CASSPSAGGGETQYF	TGTGCCAGCTCACCTTCGGCAGGGGGCGGAGAGACCCAGTACTTC
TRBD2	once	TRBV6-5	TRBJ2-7	CASSYSSGLAGVEQYF	TGTGCCAGCAGTTACTCATCGGGACTAGCGGGAGTTGAGCAGTACTTC
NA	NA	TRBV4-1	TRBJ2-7	CASSHTGGSAYEQYF	TGCGCCAGCAGCCATACCGGGGGTAGCGCATACGAGCAGTACTTC
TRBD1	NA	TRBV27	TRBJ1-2	CASSAADRVYGYTF	TGTGCCAGCAGTGCCGCGGACAGGGTCTATGGCTACACCTTC
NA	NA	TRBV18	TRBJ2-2	CASSRGRVNTGELFF	TGTGCCAGCTCACGGGGCAGGGTGAACACCGGGGAGCTGTTTTTT
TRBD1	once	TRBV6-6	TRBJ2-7	CATYDRGRGQYF	TGTGCCACCTATGACAGGGGAAGGGGGCAGTACTTC
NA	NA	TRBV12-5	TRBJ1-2	CASGLGDTVGYTF	TGTGCTAGTGGTTTGGGCGATACAGTTGGCTACACCTTC
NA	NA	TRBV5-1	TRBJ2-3	CASSLALGHNTQYF	TGCGCCAGCAGCTTGGCGCTGGGACACAATACGCAGTATTTT
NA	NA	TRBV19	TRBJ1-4	CASSITGPGENEKLFF	TGTGCCAGTAGTATAACGGGACCAGGGGAGAATGAAAAACTGTTTTTT
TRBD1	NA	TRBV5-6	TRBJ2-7	CASSWPGQTPEQYF	TGTGCCAGCAGCTGGCCGGGACAGACGCCCGAGCAGTACTTC
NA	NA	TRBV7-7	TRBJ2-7	CASSPAGLSYEQYF	TGTGCTAGCAGCCCAGCGGGCTTGTCCTACGAGCAGTACTTC
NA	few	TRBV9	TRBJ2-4	CASSVVGEADIQYF	TGTGCCAGCAGCGTAGTTGGGGAGGCGGACATTCAGTACTTC
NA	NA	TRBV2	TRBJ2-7	CASSERPGLGEQYF	TGTGCCAGCAGTGAACGTCCAGGGTTGGGCGAGCAGTACTTC
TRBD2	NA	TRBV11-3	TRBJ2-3	CATGTSGTDTQYF	TGTGCCACAGGGACTAGCGGTACGGATACGCAGTATTTT
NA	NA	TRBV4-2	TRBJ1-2	CASSQESANYGYTF	TGTGCCAGCAGCCAAGAATCAGCTAACTATGGCTACACCTTC
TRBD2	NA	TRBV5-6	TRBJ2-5	CASSLVGAGGSGQTQYF	TGTGCCAGCAGCTTGGTTGGCGCGGGGGGCAGCGGACAGACCCAGTACTTC
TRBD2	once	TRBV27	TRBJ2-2	CATQRVAGGLGELFF	TGTGCCACCCAAAGGGTAGCGGGAGGTCTAGGGGAGCTGTTTTTT
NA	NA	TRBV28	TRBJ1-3	CASTPQSSGNTIYF	TGTGCCAGCACTCCACAGAGCTCTGGAAACACCATATATTTT